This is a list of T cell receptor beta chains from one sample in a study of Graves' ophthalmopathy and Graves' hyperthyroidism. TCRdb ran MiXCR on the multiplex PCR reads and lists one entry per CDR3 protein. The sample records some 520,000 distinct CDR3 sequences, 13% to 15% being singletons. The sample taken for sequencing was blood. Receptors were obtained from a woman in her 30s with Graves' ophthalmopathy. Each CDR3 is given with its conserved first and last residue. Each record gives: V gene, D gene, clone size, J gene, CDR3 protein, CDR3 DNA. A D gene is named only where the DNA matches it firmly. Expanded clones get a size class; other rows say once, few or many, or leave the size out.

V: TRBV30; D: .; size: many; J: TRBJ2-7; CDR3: CAWSAGDIYEQYF; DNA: TGTGCCTGGTCCGCAGGCGATATCTACGAGCAGTACTTC
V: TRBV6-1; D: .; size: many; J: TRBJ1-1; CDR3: CASTGQMNTEAFF; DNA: TGTGCCAGCACCGGACAGATGAACACTGAAGCTTTCTTT
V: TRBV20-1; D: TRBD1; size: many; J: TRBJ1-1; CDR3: CSAWDRGSTEAFF; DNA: TGCAGTGCCTGGGACAGGGGGAGCACTGAAGCTTTCTTT
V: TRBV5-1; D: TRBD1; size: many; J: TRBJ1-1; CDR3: CASGDRRNTEAFF; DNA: TGCGCCAGCGGGGACAGGCGGAACACTGAAGCTTTCTTT
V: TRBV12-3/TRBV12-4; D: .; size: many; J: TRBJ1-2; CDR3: CASSLNRDHGYTF; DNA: TGTGCCAGCAGTTTAAACAGGGATCATGGCTACACCTTC
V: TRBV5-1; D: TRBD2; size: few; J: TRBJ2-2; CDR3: CASSLGTSGTTGELFF; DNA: TGCGCCAGCAGCTTGGGGACTAGCGGGACCACCGGGGAGCTGTTTTTT
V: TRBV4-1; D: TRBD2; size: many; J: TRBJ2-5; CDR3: CASSIYSGGALETQYF; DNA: TGCGCCAGCAGCATCTATAGCGGGGGGGCCCTAGAGACCCAGTACTTC
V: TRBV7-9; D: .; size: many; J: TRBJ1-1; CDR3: CASSLDQIAEAFF; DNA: TGTGCCAGCAGCTTAGATCAAATAGCTGAAGCTTTCTTT
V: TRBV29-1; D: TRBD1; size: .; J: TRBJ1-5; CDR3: CSAYRDRGGVSNQPQHF; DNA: TGCAGCGCCTACCGGGACAGGGGAGGGGTTAGCAATCAGCCCCAGCATTTT
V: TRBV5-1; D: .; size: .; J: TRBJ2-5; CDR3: CASSLVSFRGQETQYF; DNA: TGCGCCAGCAGCTTGGTTTCTTTCAGGGGCCAAGAGACCCAGTACTTC
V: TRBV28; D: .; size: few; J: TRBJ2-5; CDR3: CASTLWGPNQETQYF; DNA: TGTGCCAGCACCCTGTGGGGACCTAACCAAGAGACCCAGTACTTC
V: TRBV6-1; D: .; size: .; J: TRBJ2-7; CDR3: CASSEGSPVYEQYF; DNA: TGTGCCAGCAGTGAGGGGAGTCCGGTTTACGAGCAGTACTTC
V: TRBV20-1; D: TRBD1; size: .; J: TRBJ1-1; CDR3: CSARKTGAGTEAFF; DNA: TGCAGTGCTAGGAAAACAGGGGCAGGCACTGAAGCTTTCTTT
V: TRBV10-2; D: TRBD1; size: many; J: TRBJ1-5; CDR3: CASSPGTGERQPQHF; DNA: TGCGCCAGCAGCCCCGGGACAGGGGAGCGTCAGCCCCAGCATTTT
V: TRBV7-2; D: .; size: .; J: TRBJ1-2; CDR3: CASSPDSTYGYTF; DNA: TGTGCCAGCAGCCCGGACTCGACCTATGGCTACACCTTC
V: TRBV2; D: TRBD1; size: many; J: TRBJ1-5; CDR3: CASTQTGGSNQPQHF; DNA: TGTGCCAGCACCCAGACAGGGGGAAGCAATCAGCCCCAGCATTTT
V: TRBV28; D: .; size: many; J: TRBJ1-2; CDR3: CASSLRVRTDLYGYTF; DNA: TGTGCCAGCAGTTTGCGGGTGCGGACAGACCTCTATGGCTACACCTTC
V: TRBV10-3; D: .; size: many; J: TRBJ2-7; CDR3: CAIFDRSSYEQYF; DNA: TGTGCCATCTTTGACAGGTCATCCTACGAGCAGTACTTC
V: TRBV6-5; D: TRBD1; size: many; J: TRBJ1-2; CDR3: CASSWTGVPHYTF; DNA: TGTGCCAGCAGTTGGACAGGGGTTCCGCACTACACCTTC
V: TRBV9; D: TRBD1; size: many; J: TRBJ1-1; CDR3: CASSVTGETEAFF; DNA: TGTGCCAGCAGCGTAACAGGGGAGACTGAAGCTTTCTTT
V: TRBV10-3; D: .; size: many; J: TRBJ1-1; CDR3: CANQQDSNTEAFF; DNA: TGTGCCAACCAACAGGACAGTAACACTGAAGCTTTCTTT
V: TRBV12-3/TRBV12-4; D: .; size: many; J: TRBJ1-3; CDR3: CASSFHRANSGNTIYF; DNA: TGTGCCAGCAGTTTCCACAGGGCAAACTCTGGAAACACCATATATTTT
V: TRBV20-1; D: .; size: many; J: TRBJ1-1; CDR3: CSARRGHTNTEAFF; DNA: TGCAGTGCTAGAAGGGGACACACGAACACTGAAGCTTTCTTT
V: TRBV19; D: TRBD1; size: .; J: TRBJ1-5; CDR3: CASSIRIQGAWQPQHF; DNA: TGTGCCAGTAGTATTAGGATCCAGGGGGCATGGCAGCCCCAGCATTTT
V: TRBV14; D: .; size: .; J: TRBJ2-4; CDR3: CASSQVRGSNIKYF; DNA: TGTGCCAGCAGCCAAGTTAGAGGGTCAAACATTAAGTACTTC
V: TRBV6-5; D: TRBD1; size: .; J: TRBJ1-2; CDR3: CASSYRQGDGYTF; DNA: TGTGCCAGCAGTTATCGGCAGGGGGATGGCTACACCTTC
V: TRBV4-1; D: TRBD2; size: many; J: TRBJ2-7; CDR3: CASSQASGRSYEQYF; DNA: TGCGCCAGCAGCCAAGCTAGCGGGAGGTCCTACGAGCAGTACTTC
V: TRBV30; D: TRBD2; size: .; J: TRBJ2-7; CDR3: CAWSPRLARVVEQYF; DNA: TGTGCCTGGAGCCCTAGACTAGCGAGGGTAGTCGAGCAGTACTTC
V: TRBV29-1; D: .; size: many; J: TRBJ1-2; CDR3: CSVALGAAGYTF; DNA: TGCAGCGTTGCCTTGGGGGCGGCTGGCTACACCTTC
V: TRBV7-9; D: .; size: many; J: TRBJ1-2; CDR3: CASSLYRSANYGYTF; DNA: TGTGCCAGCAGCTTATATCGCTCAGCTAACTATGGCTACACCTTC
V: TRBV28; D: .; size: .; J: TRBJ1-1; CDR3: CASRDSIGITEAFF; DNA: TGTGCCAGCAGGGACTCCATTGGTATCACTGAAGCTTTCTTT
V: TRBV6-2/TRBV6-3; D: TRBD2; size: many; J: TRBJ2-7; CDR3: CASSYSRASGLYEQYF; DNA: TGTGCCAGCAGTTACTCGAGGGCTAGCGGCCTCTACGAGCAGTACTTC
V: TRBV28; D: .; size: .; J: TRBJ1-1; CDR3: CASSSPGLSMMNTGAFF; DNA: TGTGCCAGCAGTTCCCCGGGACTATCGATGATGAACACTGGAGCTTTCTTT
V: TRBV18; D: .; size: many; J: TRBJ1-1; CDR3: CASSPKETGFYTEAFF; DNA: TGTGCCAGCTCACCCAAAGAAACAGGGTTTTATACTGAAGCTTTCTTT
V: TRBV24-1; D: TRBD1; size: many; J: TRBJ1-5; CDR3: CATRDGQGSNQPQHF; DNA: TGTGCCACCAGAGATGGACAGGGAAGCAATCAGCCCCAGCATTTT
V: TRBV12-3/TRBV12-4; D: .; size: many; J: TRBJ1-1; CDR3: CASSITGPMGEAFF; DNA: TGTGCCAGCAGTATAACAGGCCCCATGGGTGAAGCTTTCTTT
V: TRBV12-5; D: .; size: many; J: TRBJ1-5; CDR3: CASGLVSGFNQPQHF; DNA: TGTGCTAGTGGTTTGGTATCAGGCTTCAATCAGCCCCAGCATTTT
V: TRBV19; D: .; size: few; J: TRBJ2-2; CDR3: CASMWRNTGELFF; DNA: TGTGCCAGTATGTGGAGAAACACCGGGGAGCTGTTTTTT
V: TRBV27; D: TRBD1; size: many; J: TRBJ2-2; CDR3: CASGYRGHDGELFF; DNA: TGTGCCAGCGGGTACAGGGGGCATGACGGGGAGCTGTTTTTT
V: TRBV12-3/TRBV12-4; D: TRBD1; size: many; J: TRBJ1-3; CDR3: CASSPVGQVFGNTIYF; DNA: TGTGCCAGCAGTCCGGTGGGACAGGTCTTTGGAAACACCATATATTTT
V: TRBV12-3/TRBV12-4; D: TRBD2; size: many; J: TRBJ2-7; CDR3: CASSSGGPDEQYF; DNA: TGTGCCAGCAGTTCGGGAGGGCCGGACGAGCAGTACTTC
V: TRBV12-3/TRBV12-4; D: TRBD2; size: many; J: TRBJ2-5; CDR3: CASSLFGLTSGVGETQYF; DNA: TGTGCCAGCAGTTTATTCGGCTTGACTAGCGGGGTTGGGGAGACCCAGTACTTC